This T cell receptor beta chain is from a study of CXCR3-negative and CXCR3-positive naive CD8 T cells. CD45RO-CCR7+CD27+CD95- characterized naive CD8+ T cells. The authors made the TRB cDNA libraries by 5' RACE using UMI labels. After re-calling the 5' RACE reads, TCRdb lists one entry per CDR3 protein, DNA absent. The listing records about 110,000 distinct CDR3 sequences. As regards this clonotype: Its antigen remains unknown.

Study results and caveats: Naive cells that were CXCR3-positive had more hydrophobic TRB CDR3s (compared with CXCR3-negative naive cells). Diversity was high in both naive subsets and much lower in memory cells. Naive CXCR3-negative and CXCR3-positive cells had similar TRBV-TRBJ usage; memory differed.

The CDR3 has 13 residues. Germline CDR1 is DFQATT and CDR2 is SNEGSKA (reference sequence). The specimen was naive CXCR3+ CD8+ T cells from blood. Described subset: CD45RO-CCR7+CD27+CD95- naive CD8+ T cells expressing CXCR3 (TNR3+). The receptor comes from a human donor in good health. Some clones in this sample may be carry-over from other donors' samples. V is TRBV20-1 and J is TRBJ2-1. This CDR3 is CSARSGPYNEQFF.